This TCR beta chain was recorded in a study of molecular identifiers for immune sequencing clone quantification. Findings of the study overall: Under 1% of molecules in naive cells, but over 98% of effector molecules, belonged to clones above 20 RNA copies.

Libraries of naive CD8 T cells were made from about 19,000 to 1,100,000 sorted cells. They used 10%, 30% or 50% RNA. Using a CD8+CD4-CCR7+CD45RA+ phenotype, naive CD8 T cells were sorted. The length of the CDR3 is 13 residues. The germline V gene encodes CDR1 MNHEY and CDR2 SVGEGT. The J segment lost 4 bases and the V segment lost 2 bases, leaving 2 bases of the junction unmatched. With regard to this clonotype: Its target is unknown.

Previously described methods and listed TCR primers produced bulk TCR libraries. TCRdb re-called the PCR reads with MiXCR, one entry per CDR3 protein. In the table there are some 40,000 distinct CDR3 sequences, about a quarter of which are singletons. This TCR was recovered from a human donor in good health. Some libraries in this study had Jurkat cell RNA spiked in. Material for sequencing was naive CD8+ T cells from blood, with Jurkat cell RNA spiked in. As to subset: FACS-sorted CD8+CD4-CCR7+CD45RA+ naive T cells. V is TRBV6-2 or TRBV6-3 and J is TRBJ2-7; 7 nucleotides agree with TRBD1. The CDR3 here is CASSYPGQYEQYF. In DNA, the CDR3 is TGTGCCAGCAGTTACCCGGGACAGTACGAGCAGTACTTC.